The 23 T cell receptor beta chains below all came from one sample that was sequenced in a study of STAT5B mutations in CD4+ large granular lymphocyte leukemia. Using immunoSEQ multiplex PCR, the repertoire was profiled, and TCRdb retains in-frame clones only, with some absent. The data hold approximately 30,000 clones, with over 60% observed a single time. The sample taken for sequencing was CD4+ T cells from blood buffy coats. Receptors were obtained from a human donor in good health.

The sample holds a few counts of this clone. The chain combines TRBV7-9 with TRBJ1-1; D is unclear. In germline, CDR1 is SEHNR, CDR2 FQNEAQ (reference sequence). The CDR3 is made up of 13 amino acids. V gave up 3 bases and J gave up 6 bases, with 11 bases separating them. The CDR3 nucleotides are TGTGCCAGCAGCTTCCGTGGGGTTCCTGAAGCTTTCTTT. Translating gives CASSFRGVPEAFF.

V and J are TRBV7-9 and TRBJ2-3, with D uncertain. The V and J ends lost 1 base and 7 bases respectively, with 15 bases between them. The CDR3 is made up of 15 amino acids. Germline CDR1 reads SEHNR; CDR2 reads FQNEAQ (reference sequence). CDR3 residues: CASSLGVTDTHTQYF. The DNA for the CDR3 is TGTGCCAGCAGCTTAGGGGTCACTGACACCCATACGCAGTATTTT.

This clone has just a few counts. The gene calls are TRBV18 and TRBJ2-1; D is unclear. This CDR3 is 15 amino acids long. Germline values: CDR1 KGHSH, CDR2 LQKENI. With 3 bases removed from V and 1 base from J, the gap between germline ends came to 10 bases. The CDR3 bases are TGTGCCAGCTCACCGGGCAGGTCATCCTACAATGAGCAGTTCTTC. Translated: CASSPGRSSYNEQFF.

This clone has only one observation. V gene TRBV10-2 combines with J gene TRBJ2-5; no clear D gene. The CDR3 sequence is 12 residues long. Trimming took 4 bases from V and 4 from J, leaving 7 bases between them. The germline V gene has CDR1 WSHSY and CDR2 SAAADI. In nucleotides, the CDR3 is TGCGCCAGCAGTGTTGGACGAGAGACCCAGTACTTC. This codes for CASSVGRETQYF.

This clone was picked up a small number of times. This chain links TRBV2 with TRBJ1-1, with 7 bases that match TRBD1. V shed 6 bases and J 6 bases; nucleotides not matched to a gene: 4. The CDR3 loop spans 12 amino acids. Germline V gives CDR1 SNHLY, CDR2 FYNNEI. This chain's CDR3 is CASSGGTAEAFF. As DNA, the CDR3 is TGTGCCAGCAGCGGCGGGACAGCTGAAGCTTTCTTT.

The rearrangement links TRBV10-3 to TRBJ2-5; D gene unclear. This CDR3 is 14 amino acids long. Germline V gene sequence: CDR1 ENHRY, CDR2 SYGVKD. V was shortened by 9 bases and J by 5 bases, with 19 bases between the two germline ends. The CDR3 DNA sequence: TGTGCCATTGCTGACACGACGAAAGGGGAGACCCAGTACTTC. Its translation is CAIADTTKGETQYF.

The chain joins TRBV7-6 to TRBJ2-7; possible D gene TRBD1, 5 bases. The CDR3 contains 14 residues. The germline V gene has CDR1 SGHVS and CDR2 FNYEAQ. V was trimmed by 5 bases and J by 2 bases, leaving 13 bases between them. CDR3 bases: TGTGCCAGCAGCACCACCGACAGTACCTACGAGCAGTACTTC. Translating it yields CASSTTDSTYEQYF.

The chain combines TRBV29-1 with TRBJ1-1; no reliable D call. V gave up 5 bases and J gave up 2 bases, with 9 bases separating them. Germline loops: CDR1 SQVTM, CDR2 ANQGSEA. This CDR3 has 12 residues. CDR3 loop: CSVSELNTEAFF. In nucleotides, the CDR3 is TGCAGCGTTTCCGAGCTAAACACTGAAGCTTTCTTT.

The V and J genes are TRBV19 and TRBJ2-6; D call uncertain. The V and J ends lost 5 bases and 1 base respectively, with 6 bases between them. The CDR3 is 14 amino acids. CDR1 LNHDA and CDR2 SQIVND come from the germline V gene (reference sequence). The CDR3 bases are TGTGCCAGTAGTCGTACGTCTGGGGCCAACGTCCTGACTTTC. It encodes CASSRTSGANVLTF.

In this sample, this clone turned up a few times. The chain recombines TRBV6-5 with TRBJ1-1; unclear D gene. Germline loops: CDR1 MNHEY, CDR2 SVGAGI. The CDR3 has 13 residues. V dropped 2 bases and J dropped 3 bases, with 7 bases sitting between them. CDR3 bases: TGTGCCAGCAGTTACAGGGTAGACACTGAAGCTTTCTTT. This gives the protein CASSYRVDTEAFF.

The V gene is TRBV6-1, the J gene TRBJ2-2; D call uncertain. V was cut by 2 bases and J by 5 bases, with 12 bases left in between. The CDR3 totals 15 residues. Germline CDR1 MNHNS, CDR2 SASEGT. The CDR3 DNA sequence: TGTGCCAGCAGTGAATATGGCCTAGTGACCGGGGAGCTGTTTTTT. It yields the protein CASSEYGLVTGELFF.

The gene calls are TRBV11-3 and TRBJ1-1, with 8 bases aligning to TRBD1. CDR1 SGHNT and CDR2 YENEEA come from the germline V gene. The V gene end was trimmed by 4 bases and the J gene end by 14 bases; junction bases not matched to a gene: 6. This CDR3 is 11 amino acids long. The CDR3 region has the DNA TGTGCCAGCAGCTCCTTGGACAGGGCCTTCTTT. This encodes CASSSLDRAFF.

The rearrangement uses TRBV7-8 and TRBJ2-3, with no clear D. There are 14 residues in the CDR3. Looked up from germline, CDR1 is SGHVS and CDR2 is FQNEAQ. V was pared by 0 bases and J by 9 bases, with 13 bases between. The CDR3 loop is CASSLAVGVGTQYF. For the CDR3, the DNA is TGTGCCAGCAGCTTAGCTGTCGGTGTTGGGACGCAGTATTTT.

The V and J genes are TRBV15 and TRBJ2-6, with D unresolved. Germline V gene data show CDR1 as LNHNV and CDR2 as YYDKDF (reference sequence). CDR3 length: 16 residues. V shed 0 bases and J shed 0 bases, with 6 bases lying between them. The CDR3 is CATSRDLSSGANVLTF. The CDR3 region has the DNA TGTGCCACCAGCAGAGATCTGAGCTCTGGGGCCAACGTCCTGACTTTC.

The chain is built from TRBV6-6 and TRBJ2-3; maybe TRBD1 (5 bases). The V end was cut by 2 bases, the J end by 2 bases, with 14 bases between. From germline, CDR1 is MNHNY and CDR2 SVGAGI (reference sequence). The CDR3 runs 16 residues. This CDR3 is CASSYDSLGDTDTQYF. The CDR3 DNA follows: TGTGCCAGCAGTTACGACAGCCTTGGGGACACAGATACGCAGTATTTT.

V and J are TRBV18 and TRBJ1-3; a possible D gene is TRBD1 (5 bases). V lost 4 bases, J lost 8 bases, and 18 bases lay in between. The V gene's germline CDR1 is KGHSH and CDR2 LQKENI. This CDR3 has 15 residues. The CDR3 coding sequence is TGTGCCAGCTCACTGACAGTTAACGTCGGCGACACCATATATTTT. Protein: CASSLTVNVGDTIYF.

The V and J genes are TRBV2 and TRBJ2-3, with 9 bases fitting TRBD2. Per the germline V gene, CDR1 is SNHLY and CDR2 is FYNNEI. The CDR3 has 13 residues. Trimming cost V 10 bases and J 1 base; bases outside gene matches: 3. Here the CDR3 DNA reads TGTGCCAAAAGCGGGGGGCGCACAGATACGCAGTATTTT. The encoded protein is CAKSGGRTDTQYF. The full variable domain, completed using reference TRBV2 and TRBJ2-3, is EPEVTQTPSHQVTQMGQEVILRCVPISNHLYFYWYRQILGQKVEFLVSFYNNEISEKSEIFDDQFSVERPDGSNFTLKIRSTKLEDSAMYFCAKSGGRTDTQYFGPGTRLTVL.

This clone was seen more than once but under ten times. The gene calls are TRBV28 and TRBJ1-4, with 9 bases fitting TRBD1. This CDR3 contains 15 residues. Germline V gene sequence: CDR1 MDHEN, CDR2 SYDVKM. Trimming removed 6 bases from V and 6 bases from J; junction bases left unmatched: 8. The CDR3 protein is CASRSQGAGDEKLFF. Written as DNA, the CDR3 is TGTGCCAGCAGGTCACAGGGGGCGGGGGATGAAAAACTGTTTTTT.

This chain connects TRBV5-1 to TRBJ1-1; unclear D gene. V was trimmed by 1 base and J by 3 bases, leaving 10 bases between them. Germline V gives CDR1 SGHRS, CDR2 YFSETQ. The CDR3 is made up of 14 amino acids. This CDR3 is CASSLNRVDTEAFF. The CDR3 coding sequence is TGCGCCAGCAGCTTGAATAGGGTCGACACTGAAGCTTTCTTT.

The genes are TRBV9 and TRBJ2-3; 16 bases match TRBD2. This CDR3 contains 18 residues. V lost 1 base, J lost 8 bases, and 10 bases stayed unmatched. Germline loops: CDR1 SGDLS, CDR2 YYNGEE. The CDR3 is CASSVTPGLAGGPATQYF. CDR3 sequence (DNA): TGTGCCAGCAGCGTAACGCCGGGACTAGCGGGGGGGCCCGCTACGCAGTATTTT.

This chain links TRBV5-5 with TRBJ2-1; 10 bases match TRBD1. Germline V gene data show CDR1 as SGHKS and CDR2 as YYEKEE (reference sequence). This CDR3 spans 14 amino acids. V lost 4 bases to trimming and J lost 3 bases; unmatched junction nucleotides: 1. CDR3 loop: CASSRTGGYNEQFF. The DNA for the CDR3 is TGTGCCAGCAGCCGGACAGGGGGCTACAATGAGCAGTTCTTC.

V gene TRBV7-9 combines with J gene TRBJ2-7, with a weak D call TRBD2 (5 bases). The CDR3 runs to 13 residues. Trimming took off 1 base at V and 3 bases at J, with 7 bases between the two ends. Germline CDR1 SEHNR, CDR2 FQNEAQ (reference sequence). For the CDR3, the DNA is TGTGCCAGCAGCTTAGGAGGGTTCTACGAGCAGTACTTC. It is translated as CASSLGGFYEQYF.

This clone was seen only a few times. J is TRBJ1-4 and V is TRBV2; D gene uncertain. CDR1 is SNHLY, CDR2 FYNNEI, per germline. The CDR3 is made up of 11 amino acids. V was shortened by 8 bases and J by 6 bases, with 7 bases between the two germline ends. For the CDR3, the DNA is TGTGCCAGCTGGGCAGATGAAAAACTGTTTTTT. It encodes CASWADEKLFF.